This T cell receptor beta chain was documented in a study of T cell repertoires in cytomegalovirus infection. Study in general: The authors used CMV epitopes that were HLA-C-restricted (recently identified) and HLA-B-restricted (well studied). Study-level findings and limits: Summed frequency of public TCR beta families distinguished CMV carriers with the relevant HLA. CMV-specific HLA-C-restricted TCR beta clonotypes dominated the ex vivo response.

V lost 8 bases to trimming and J lost 2 bases, with 14 bases between them. In germline, CDR1 is MNHEY, CDR2 SVGEGT. The CDR3 has 14 residues. TCRdb re-called the reads through MiXCR, storing one row per CDR3 protein. The sample contains about 830,000 distinct CDR3 sequences, 32% of which appear only once. This clonotype has a handful of counts. Its antigen remains unidentified. The origin of this receptor is a human donor in good health (CMV status not recorded). Some clones in this sample may be carry-over from other donors' samples. The chain employs TRBV6-2 or TRBV6-3 and TRBJ2-3, with D possibly TRBD2 on 7 matching bases. Sequences were derived from cultured CD8+ T cells from PBMCs, sampled from culture after CMV antigen stimulation. The CDR3 sequence is CASFPGGLTDTQYF. CDR3 DNA sequence: TGTGCCAGCTTTCCGGGGGGCCTCACAGATACGCAGTATTTT.